Detailed here is one TCR beta chain. This entry is derived from a study of blood T cell repertoires in COVID-19. For the study at large: Acute and convalescent COVID-19 specimens originated in the United States, Italy and Spain. PBMCs, B-cell-depleted T cells, or T cells provided the cDNA or gDNA that made up the material.

The CDR3 length is 16 residues. Germline V gene sequence: CDR1 MDHEN, CDR2 SYDVKM. Trimming left V 4 bases short and J 0 bases short, with 13 bases between. In the original processing: Amplification with reference gene primers provided the estimates of nucleated cell counts. Using immunoSEQ multiplex PCR, the repertoire was profiled, and TCRdb retains in-frame clones only, with some absent. V, J and clone size are taken as reported in that table, and D and trimming were inferred from the DNA itself. Of about 50,000 clones in the sample, 80% to 95% were seen once. The rearrangement uses TRBV28 and TRBJ2-4, with TRBD1 as a possible D gene (5 bases). Sample: peripheral blood. The receptor's source is a man over 45 with active COVID-19. This CDR3 is CASSSRKGPAKNIQYF. The CDR3 bases are TGTGCCAGCAGTTCCCGTAAGGGGCCAGCCAAAAACATTCAGTACTTC.